This TCR beta chain was observed in a study of blood T cell repertoires in COVID-19. Study background: Sources were T cells, B-cell-depleted T cells, or PBMCs; the material itself was cDNA or gDNA.

The CDR3 contains 15 residues. The ends were cut back, 0 bases at V and 6 bases at J, with 12 bases in the middle. Germline V gene data show CDR1 as LGHDT and CDR2 as YNNKEL (reference sequence). In this sample, this clone turned up a few times. In the study's own analysis: Amplification from reference gene primers served as the basis for estimated nucleated cell counts. The repertoire was sequenced with immunoSEQ multiplex PCR; TCRdb's copy has only in-frame clones and lacks some. D and trimming come from the DNA, and the V and J calls and clone size come from that table. This sample has more than 200,000 clones, with around 88% found just once.

The receptor was derived from a woman in her 30s with COVID-19, enrolled during active disease. V gene TRBV3-1 (or the pseudogene TRBV3-2) combines with J gene TRBJ1-5; D possibly corresponds to TRBD1 (6 bases). Sequences were obtained from peripheral blood. CDR3 in amino acids: CASSQDRRQAQPQHF. The CDR3 DNA sequence: TGTGCCAGCAGCCAAGATAGGCGACAGGCTCAGCCCCAGCATTTT.